This TCR beta chain originates from a study of cytomegalovirus exposure and HLA in healthy donors (dated by TCRdb to about 2017). Concerning the study at large: An earlier analysis of more than 550 of the donors reported over 250 Gb of sequence data and 95 million to 130 million unique TCR beta sequences obtained from some 200 million T cells. About 300 gigabases of sequencing data and 70 million to 100 million unique TCR sequences were included in an early release covering 500 to 750 HLA-typed donors. Of the 300 to 450 genotyped donors, 81% were placed in the genetic ancestry cluster associated with self-reported Caucasian donors. The study was designed to test whether signatures of past pathogen exposure could be identified by cataloging public T cell receptors. The study profiled the T cell repertoires of under 850 subjects by immunosequencing and related them to cytomegalovirus serostatus. A separate validation cohort of about 110 different subjects was used in addition to the roughly 670-subject first cohort. The study combined high-throughput TCR immunosequencing, statistical association of individual TCRs with disease status, and machine learning to predict cytomegalovirus infection status. A later analysis re-analyzed previously published TCR beta repertoires from approximately 670 donors and added high-resolution HLA genotyping to study TCR occurrence patterns. In the later analysis, no new phenotypic data were used to find candidate immune exposures; instead, reliance was placed on TCR beta sequences and their occurrence across donors. An earlier analysis of a few hundred of the donors applied high-throughput TCR beta sequencing to assess whether each TCR beta V gene segment acted as functional or pseudogenic. Donor age, sex, ethnicity and CMV serostatus were collected together with the repertoire data. A later genetic analysis took genome-wide SNP genotypes for about three fifths of the 666 donors and used that subset as a discovery cohort. All discovery cohort repertoires had been generated using a single sequencing platform. Both class I and class II loci were covered by HLA typing, at four-digit resolution. The number of donors typed differed by locus, with about 629-630 for A, B, C, DRB1 and DQB1, 522 for DQA1, 600 to 610 for DPA1, and some 440 for DPB1. About 5 DR-DQ haplotypes were handled as single units for association and clustering, since linkage in the cohort was strong. Among some 400 genotyped donors of the cohort, an average of approximately 200,000 unique TCR beta nucleotide sequences was sequenced per donor, of which approximately 18% were non-productive. What the study reported, not specific to this receptor: The classifier was reported to diagnose cytomegalovirus status with high specificity and sensitivity in both the original and validation cohorts. Several of the top co-occurrence clusters appeared to be linked to parvovirus B19, influenza, CMV and Epstein-Barr virus, according to a later analysis. An association between a missense DCLRE1C variant and V-gene and J-gene trimming of TCR beta chains was found in a later genetic analysis and replicated in an independent cohort. Assigning TCR associations to individual alleles was difficult when HLA alleles, especially DR and DQ, strongly co-occurred. Because HLA typing was missing for some donors at each locus, association tests included only the typed subset. An earlier analysis of approximately 500 of the donors showed that most TCR beta V segments appeared in productive rearrangements either about 87% or about 30% of the time, which broadly matched IMGT annotations. In a later analysis, HLA-associated TCR beta chains were found to be more clonally expanded and to have lower generation probabilities than equally common non-associated chains. The earlier analysis of 587 of the donors excluded over 15 rarely observed V segments, including chromosome 9 orphons, because counts were too low. A group of highly shared sequence variants was considered likely to be a technical artifact of the sequencing pipeline. Correlated functional status among segregating V segments might reflect linkage disequilibrium, but an unknown experimental factor could not be ruled out. A total of 150 to 200 TCR beta chains were listed by the study as associated with cytomegalovirus. A later analysis found that most CMV-associated TCR beta chains appeared HLA-restricted, with HLA associations seemingly driven largely by CMV exposure. Presence/absence analyses assumed roughly uniform sequencing depth across donors, an assumption that may not hold. Across donors, most TCR sequences were observed very rarely, whereas some public TCRs were present in many individuals. Compared with the roughly 700-donor mean, donors in an Asian-associated ancestry cluster had fewer N-insertions in productive TCRs, according to a later genetic analysis. A further reported finding was that TCR beta sequences accurately predicted the HLA-A and HLA-B alleles for most subjects in the first cohort. The 87-base-pair reads could not distinguish some IMGT-functional V segments, including TRBV6-2 and TRBV6-3, so those segments were excluded. In this cohort, only TCR beta chains were sequenced, and detectable features were limited by the absence of alpha or paired-chain data. CMV serostatus was the only immune exposure information available for the cohort. A later analysis found that TCR association rates varied across HLA loci, with DRB1 alleles showing the most associated TCRs and HLA-C alleles the fewest. In vitro tests confirmed that a few of the cytomegalovirus-associated TCR beta chains recognize cytomegalovirus antigens. According to the authors, the approach could potentially be generalized to other disease states and immunological phenotypes. Specific HLA alleles were associated with 16,951 TCR beta sequences at a false discovery rate of 0.05 in a later analysis.

The cohort was made up of approximately 670 healthy bone marrow donors. All cohort members were sampled while nominally healthy, although unrecorded immune exposures were likely present. The donor was CMV seronegative and was included in the group of a few hundred seronegative cohort members. Each donor provided a peripheral blood sample, and peripheral blood mononuclear cells were used for TCR beta sequencing. The Qiagen DNeasy Blood Extraction Kit was used to extract genomic DNA from the blood cell samples. On this clone: What this receptor recognizes is not known. Base-call qualities are not available, and no considerably larger clone is one nucleotide away.

The germline V gene yields SQVTM for CDR1 and ANQGSEA for CDR2. Here V drops 6 bases and J drops 2 bases, and the junction holds 4 bases not matched to any gene. The CDR3 numbers 13 residues from cysteine through phenylalanine. Solely the CDR3 DNA is kept, with 39 bases framed from the first base. Receptor amplification or capture employed the immunoSEQ multiplex PCR assay. For the multiplex PCR, a mixture combining 60 forward primers for TCR Vbeta segments and 13 reverse primers for TCR Jbeta segments was used. The CDR3 region of rearranged TCR beta genes was amplified from genomic DNA by a multiplex PCR assay. The amplified TCR beta libraries were sequenced on the Illumina HiSeq System as 87-base-pair reads. On the authors' methods: A later analysis tallied 80 million to 95 million unique TCR beta chains across the 660 or so repertoires, and roughly 11 million of those chains were shared by two or more donors. To remove PCR and sequencing errors, raw reads were error-corrected and collapsed into unique sequences using a nearest-neighbor algorithm that merged closely related sequences. CDR3 sequences were aligned to IMGT reference sequences to assign V, D and J gene segments. For a sequence to be retained, at least a six-nucleotide match to both a V gene segment and a J gene segment was required. A rearrangement was called productive if the CDR3 had no stop codons and remained in frame with V and J, and every other rearrangement was called non-productive. Following IMGT convention, CDR3 was defined as the stretch from the second conserved V-encoded cysteine to the conserved J-encoded phenylalanine. In an earlier analysis of more than 550 of the donors, sequences lacking an unambiguous match to a single V gene segment were excluded. In an earlier analysis of approximately 590 of the donors, V segments were called functional above 56.7% productive rearrangements and were called segregating when the between-donor standard deviation exceeded 5%. A statistical classification framework was developed to diagnose cytomegalovirus status using the catalog of TCR beta chain sequences. V and J gene assignment, in a later analysis, came from comparing TCR nucleotide sequences with IMGT/GENE-DB human TR gene sequences. A later analysis assigned CDR3 sequences and most-parsimonious VDJ recombination scenarios with the TCRdist pipeline. In a later analysis, each TCR beta chain was defined by its CDR3 amino acid sequence together with its V-gene family, and reads lacking a unique V-gene family were excluded. A later analysis removed 592 highly shared, low-generation-probability nucleotide sequences to deal with suspected cross-contamination and a sequencing artifact. A later analysis calculated a clonal expansion index for each public chain from normalized within-repertoire ranks of inferred template counts. In a later analysis, generation probabilities were computed with a VDJ recombination model fitted to out-of-frame rearrangements, and the resulting probabilities were checked against IGoR. In a later analysis, TCR-TCR, TCR-HLA and TCR-CMV co-occurrence was scored with hypergeometric tests, and a repertoire-size bias correction was applied to TCR pairs. In a later analysis, false discovery rates were estimated by permuting HLA or CMV assignments 20 times. A later analysis grouped co-occurring TCRs with DBSCAN, adding TCRdist sequence similarity when clustering within HLA-allele-positive subsets. Co-occurrence clustering excluded repertoires with fewer than 30,000 or more than 120,000 public chains, plus five with anomalous nucleotide sharing. TCRdb stores this immuneACCESS table with in-frame sequences only. Part of the clones is absent; in the studies checked, under half of the shortfall reflects unresolved V genes, and no reason is known for the rest. That table gives V, J and clone size, and the DNA gave D and trimming. This sample is represented by roughly 100,000 clones; 70% to 80% of them were singletons. 2.5% to 3.5% of the sample is taken by the ten largest.

The sequence joins TRBV29-1 to TRBJ1-5; 7 bases in the middle match TRBD1. The sequenced material came from PBMCs. The TCR originated in a woman aged 40 to 50 in good health and CMV-seronegative. CDR3 protein: CSVAGTGNQPQHF. The DNA sequence reads TGCAGCGTCGCCGGGACAGGCAATCAGCCCCAGCATTTT.